This T cell receptor (beta chain) was found in a study of blood T cell repertoires in COVID-19 (TCRdb year 2020). Concerning the study at large: Collaborator samples came from the United States, Italy and Spain and covered acute and convalescent phases of COVID-19. The material from the prospective study consisted of cDNA or gDNA derived from T cells, B-cell-depleted T cells, or PBMCs. The repertoires were released in a freely available public database intended as a resource for research on the immune response to SARS-CoV-2. Samples were obtained from the ongoing ImmuneRACE study (first 160 participants) and from 1,000 to 1,500 subjects provided by 6 global collaborators. Deeply sampled blood TCRbeta repertoires from subjects exposed to, actively infected with, or recovered from COVID-19 were included in the dataset. HLA class I and class II types, where available, came from metadata supplied by the sample provider rather than from assay-based typing. The sample metadata nearly always contained a de-identified subject ID, COVID-19 status, age in years and sex.

The germline V gene (reference sequence) yields LNHDA for CDR1 and SQIVND for CDR2. The CDR3 numbers 13 residues from cysteine through phenylalanine. The only DNA kept is the CDR3, 39 bases in frame from the first base. On the study overall, not on this receptor specifically: The quantity of clinical and demographic metadata differed by source and by participant and was supplied without curation.

One collaborating source in Seattle enrolled patients during active infection and followed them longitudinally through the course of disease. The collaborating institutions used their own protocols to collect whole blood in K2EDTA tubes. For TCRbeta analysis, collaborators shipped samples as frozen whole blood, isolated PBMCs, or DNA extracted from either of those sample types. On this clone: Its antigen is currently not known. Sequence at one end of the junction differs from germline and may be a read error.

The immunoSEQ Assay, a bias-controlled multiplex PCR, was used to amplify TCRbeta CDR3 regions from genomic DNA. In the source study's methods: Nucleated cell counts per sample were estimated from amplification of reference gene primers within the assay. Sequence reads were collapsed and filtered to measure the absolute abundance of every unique TCRbeta CDR3 rearrangement. Productive Simpson clonality was computed per sample as the square root of Simpson's diversity index over productive rearrangements. TCRdb provides this immuneACCESS table in a form limited to in-frame rearrangements. Some clones are lacking; in checked studies, under half of them reflect an unresolved V gene, and why the rest are absent is not known. The V and J calls and clone size come from that table; D and trimming were worked out from the DNA. Present in this sample are 110,000 or so clones, 75% to 90% of which were seen just once. Approximately 5% of the sample goes to the ten largest clones.

The clonotype was recovered from a woman in her sixties with COVID-19, enrolled during active disease. The sequencing sample was made of peripheral blood. The rearrangement joined TRBV19 to TRBJ2-1, with 12 junctional bases fitting TRBD2. DNA sequence: TGTGCCAGTAGCCTCCTTTCTAGCGGGGGGGCCCTCTTC. It codes for CASSLLSSGGALF.